These 20 T cell receptor beta chains came from one sample sequenced in a study of blood T cell repertoires in COVID-19. Some clones are missing from TCRdb's copy, which holds only in-frame ones; the method was immunoSEQ multiplex PCR. The table lists 250,000 or so clones, around 90% of them singletons. The material sequenced was peripheral blood. The receptors stem from a woman aged 40 to 50 who had recovered from COVID-19.

The chain uses TRBV19 and TRBJ2-3; 7 bases agree with TRBD2. V shed 4 bases and J 0 bases; nucleotides not matched to a gene: 7. Looked up from germline, CDR1 is LNHDA and CDR2 is SQIVND (reference sequence). The CDR3 contains 16 residues. CDR3 protein: CASSTGGGLSTDTQYF. In nucleotides, the CDR3 is TGTGCCAGTAGTACCGGGGGAGGGCTTAGCACAGATACGCAGTATTTT.

V and J are TRBV25-1 and TRBJ1-2; D is possibly TRBD1 (5 bases). V was pared by 7 bases and J by 3 bases, with 15 bases between. Germline CDR1 and CDR2: MGHDK and SYGVNS. There are 14 residues in the CDR3. CDR3 nucleotides: TGTGCCAGCACCCCTGGGGGGGGAGACTATGGCTACACCTTC. Translated, it gives CASTPGGGDYGYTF.

This chain uses TRBV11-2 with TRBJ2-3; D is ambiguous. Trimming removed 5 bases at V and 6 bases at J, with 15 bases between. This CDR3 has 14 residues. Germline lookup yields CDR1 SGHAT and CDR2 FQNNGV. The CDR3 loop is CASSPVMSRDTQYF. The CDR3 nucleotides are TGTGCCAGCAGCCCCGTTATGAGTCGGGATACGCAGTATTTT. Full variable domain (outside the CDR3, taken from reference TRBV11-2 and TRBJ2-3): EAGVAQSPRYKIIEKRQSVAFWCNPISGHATLYWYQQILGQGPKLLIQFQNNGVVDDSQLPKDRFSAERLKGVDSTLKIQPAKLEDSAVYLCASSPVMSRDTQYFGPGTRLTVL.

The CDR3 coding sequence is TGTGCCAGCGGGCGGGGGCACAATCAGCCCCAGCATTTT. As protein: CASGRGHNQPQHF. The rearrangement joins TRBV6-5 to TRBJ1-5; D might be TRBD1 (6 bases). The ends were cut back, 8 bases at V and 3 bases at J, with 11 bases in the middle. From germline, CDR1 is MNHEY and CDR2 SVGAGI. The CDR3 covers 13 residues.

This sequence joins TRBV7-2 and TRBJ1-2, with a weak D call TRBD1 (6 bases). V was clipped by 5 bases and J by 2 bases, with 18 bases between them. CDR1 and CDR2 from the germline V gene are SGHTA and FQGNSA. This CDR3 contains 16 residues. The CDR3 loop is CASSPGAGGENYGYTF. In DNA form, the CDR3 reads TGTGCCAGCAGCCCGGGGGCGGGGGGTGAGAACTATGGCTACACCTTC.

The V call is TRBV21-1, the J call TRBJ2-7; TRBD2, the table's D call, lacks a check against the DNA. TRBV21-1 is a listed pseudogene. The CDR3 totals 17 residues. In DNA form, the CDR3 reads TGTGCCAGCAGCTCCAAGGGCGCGGGAGGGCCCCAAGACGAGCAGTACGTC. Translating gives CASSSKGAGGPQDEQYV.

The J gene is TRBJ1-1, the V gene TRBV6-6; D perhaps matches TRBD1 (6 bases). V was cut by 8 bases and J by 5 bases, with 12 bases left in between. The germline V gene encodes CDR1 MNHNY and CDR2 SVGAGI (reference sequence). The CDR3 covers 12 residues. The CDR3 is CASARGETEAFF. CDR3 bases: TGTGCCAGCGCCAGGGGTGAAACTGAAGCTTTCTTT.

The V call is TRBV27, the J call TRBJ2-1; TRBD1 matches 9 bases. Germline-derived CDR1 and CDR2 are MNHEY and SMNVEV (reference sequence). The CDR3 loop spans 13 amino acids. V shed 8 bases and J 8 bases; nucleotides not matched to a gene: 7. This CDR3 is CASADRGRDEQFF. CDR3 coding DNA: TGTGCCAGCGCGGACAGGGGCAGGGATGAGCAGTTCTTC.

V usage is TRBV6-2 or TRBV6-3 and J usage is TRBJ2-5; 13 bases are shared with TRBD2. The length of the CDR3 is 18 residues. The junction had 7 bases not matched to a gene; V was cut back by 3 bases and J by 0 bases. Germline lookup yields CDR1 MNHEY and CDR2 SVGEGT. The DNA for the CDR3 is TGTGCCAGCAGTTATCCGGGACTAGCGGGACCGTACCAAGAGACCCAGTACTTC. The encoded protein is CASSYPGLAGPYQETQYF.

The chain couples TRBV28 to TRBJ2-5; a possible D gene is TRBD1 (6 bases). Trimming shortened V by 3 bases and J by 3 bases, and 14 bases separated the two germline ends. Germline CDR1 MDHEN, CDR2 SYDVKM. The length of the CDR3 is 15 residues. CDR3 residues: CASSLGQGGKETQYF. The CDR3 DNA follows: TGTGCCAGCAGTTTGGGACAAGGGGGTAAAGAGACCCAGTACTTC.

On this clone: Other DNA sequences in the same sample also yield this CDR3. The chain combines TRBV5-6 with TRBJ1-1, with D unclear. Germline CDR1 SGHDT, CDR2 YYEEEE. Deletions cut 0 bases from V and 3 bases from J, with 3 bases between. This CDR3 is built from 12 residues. This CDR3 reads CASSLADTEAFF. In DNA form, the CDR3 reads TGTGCCAGCAGCTTGGCGGACACTGAAGCTTTCTTT.

The chain employs TRBV6-6 and TRBJ1-4, with a possible D match to TRBD1 (5 bases). This CDR3 has 16 residues. CDR1 and CDR2 from the germline V gene are MNHNY and SVGAGI (reference sequence). Trimming shortened V by 2 bases and J by 0 bases, and 10 bases separated the two germline ends. The CDR3 protein is CASSYDDSSTNEKLFF. The CDR3 DNA is TGTGCCAGCAGTTACGACGACAGCTCAACTAATGAAAAACTGTTTTTT.

The chain recombines TRBV7-2 with TRBJ1-2, with 9 bases aligning to TRBD1. Unmatched junction bases numbered 7, after V lost 5 bases and J lost 3 bases. Germline CDR1 is SGHTA and CDR2 is FQGNSA. There are 15 residues in the CDR3. Here the CDR3 DNA reads TGTGCCAGCAGCCCGGGACAGGGAGCTCACTATGGCTACACCTTC. It codes for CASSPGQGAHYGYTF.

This chain connects TRBV7-9 to TRBJ1-2; 7 bases are a match to TRBD1. CDR3 size: 15 residues. The J segment lost 4 bases and the V segment lost 5 bases, leaving 10 bases of the junction unmatched. Germline CDR1 and CDR2: SEHNR and FQNEAQ (reference sequence). The DNA for the CDR3 is TGTGCCAGCAGCCCAGAGGGGGCCGGGGGCTATGGCTACACCTTC. Translation: CASSPEGAGGYGYTF.

The chain employs TRBV19 and TRBJ1-5; TRBD1 aligns across 9 bases. V trimming: 5 bases; J trimming: 4 bases; junction bases outside the gene matches: 6. Germline loops: CDR1 LNHDA, CDR2 SQIVND (reference sequence). The CDR3 is made up of 15 amino acids. The CDR3 bases are TGTGCCAGTAGTGGAAGGACAGGGGCAAATCAGCCCCAGCATTTT. Residues: CASSGRTGANQPQHF.

This chain links TRBV10-3 with TRBJ1-3; D remains ambiguous. The V end was cut by 8 bases, the J end by 2 bases, with 7 bases between. CDR1 is ENHRY, CDR2 SYGVKD, per germline. This CDR3 spans 12 amino acids. The CDR3 is CAIGQPGNTIYF. CDR3 coding DNA: TGTGCCATCGGGCAGCCTGGAAACACCATATATTTT.

The genes are TRBV3-1 (or the pseudogene TRBV3-2) and TRBJ2-4, with TRBD2 matching 12 bases. J was trimmed by 9 bases and V by 4 bases; bases with no gene match: 7. This CDR3 comprises 15 residues. Germline lookup yields CDR1 LGHDT and CDR2 YNNKEL (reference sequence). CDR3 loop: CASSPTSGSVGIQYF. The DNA for the CDR3 is TGTGCCAGCAGCCCGACTAGCGGGAGTGTCGGCATTCAGTACTTC.

Comment on this clone: At one of its ends the junction is not consistent with the germline gene, which may arise from a read error. The gene calls are TRBV6-2 or TRBV6-3 and TRBJ2-7; unclear D gene. This CDR3 has 13 residues. CDR1 and CDR2 from the germline V gene are MNHEY and SVGEGT. DNA of the CDR3: TGTGCCAGCACCCCCCCCGGGTCCTACGAGCAGTGCTTC. It yields the protein CASTPPGSYEQCF.

This chain joins TRBV4-2 and TRBJ2-7; no firm D call. Trimming left V 1 base short and J 2 bases short, with 9 bases between. The CDR3 covers 14 residues. CDR1 and CDR2 (germline): LGHNA, YNFKEQ. CDR3 coding DNA: TGTGCCAGCAGCCAAGGGGTCAGCGCCTACGAGCAGTACTTC. Amino acid sequence: CASSQGVSAYEQYF.

V gene TRBV15 combines with J gene TRBJ2-3, with D uncertain. Looked up from germline, CDR1 is LNHNV and CDR2 is YYDKDF (reference sequence). V shed 0 bases and J shed 6 bases, with 13 bases lying between them. The CDR3 spans 15 residues. The CDR3 DNA reads as TGTGCCACCAGCAGAGATCTCCCTCTTTATGATACGCAGTATTTT. Protein sequence: CATSRDLPLYDTQYF.